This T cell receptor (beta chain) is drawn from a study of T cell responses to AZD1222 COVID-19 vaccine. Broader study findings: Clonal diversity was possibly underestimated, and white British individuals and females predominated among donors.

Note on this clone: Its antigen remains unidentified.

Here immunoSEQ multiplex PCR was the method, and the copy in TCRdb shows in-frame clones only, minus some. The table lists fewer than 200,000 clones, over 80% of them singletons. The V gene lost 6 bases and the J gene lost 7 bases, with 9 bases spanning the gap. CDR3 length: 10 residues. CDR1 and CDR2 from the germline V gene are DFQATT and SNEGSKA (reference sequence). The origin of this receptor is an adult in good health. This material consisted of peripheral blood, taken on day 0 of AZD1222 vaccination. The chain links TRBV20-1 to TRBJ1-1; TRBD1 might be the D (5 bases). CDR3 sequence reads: CSAGTYEAFF. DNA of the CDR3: TGCAGTGCGGGGACCTATGAAGCTTTCTTT.